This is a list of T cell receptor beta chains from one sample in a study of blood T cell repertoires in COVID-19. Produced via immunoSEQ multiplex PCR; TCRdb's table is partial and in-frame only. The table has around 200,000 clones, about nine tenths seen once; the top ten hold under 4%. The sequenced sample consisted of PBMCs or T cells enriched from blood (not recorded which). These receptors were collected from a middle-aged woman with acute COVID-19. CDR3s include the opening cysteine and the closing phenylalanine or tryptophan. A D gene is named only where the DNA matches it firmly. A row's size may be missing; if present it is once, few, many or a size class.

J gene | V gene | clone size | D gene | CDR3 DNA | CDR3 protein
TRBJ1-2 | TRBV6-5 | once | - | TGTGCCAGCAGTTACGGGCGGGGGGCACGTGGCTACACCTTC | CASSYGRGARGYTF
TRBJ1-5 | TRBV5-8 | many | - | TGTGCCAGCAGTCGGGTCTCGTGGCCGTTAAATCAGCCCCAGCATTTT | CASSRVSWPLNQPQHF
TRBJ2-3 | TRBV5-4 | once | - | TGTGCCAGCAGCTTTGTCATCGGCGGGACAGATACGCAGTATTTT | CASSFVIGGTDTQYF
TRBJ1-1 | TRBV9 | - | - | TGTGCCAGCACCTACGAGGGCACTCTGAACACTGAAGCTTTCTTT | CASTYEGTLNTEAFF
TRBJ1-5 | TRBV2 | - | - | TGTGCCAGCAGTGAAATCGCGGGGACCGGACAGCCCCAGCATTTT | CASSEIAGTGQPQHF
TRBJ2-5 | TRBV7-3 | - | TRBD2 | TGTGCCAGCAGCTTAACCGGGACTAGCGCAGAGACCCAGTACTTC | CASSLTGTSAETQYF
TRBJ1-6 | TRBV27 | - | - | TGTGCCAGCACCACAAGGGGGTTACTTAATTCACCCCTCCACTTT | CASTTRGLLNSPLHF
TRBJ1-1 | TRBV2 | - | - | TGTGCCAGCTTACGGACTGAAGCTTTCTTT | CASLRTEAFF
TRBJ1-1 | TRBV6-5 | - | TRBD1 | TGTGCCAGCAGTTACCCAAGACAGGGGGCGGGCACTGAAGCTTTCTTT | CASSYPRQGAGTEAFF
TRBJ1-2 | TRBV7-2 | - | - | TGTGCCAGCAGCCCACAGGGTTATGGCTACACCTTC | CASSPQGYGYTF
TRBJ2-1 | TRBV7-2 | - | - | TGTGCCAGCAGCTTAGGGGGGGGCGGGACAACCGGTAGGTTCTTC | CASSLGGGGTTGRFF
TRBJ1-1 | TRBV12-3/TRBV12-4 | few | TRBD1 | TGTGCCAGCAGTCGGACAGGGAAGTCTGAAGCTTTCTTT | CASSRTGKSEAFF
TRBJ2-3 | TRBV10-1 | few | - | TGCGCCAGCAGTGAAGGCGGCTTTTCCACAGATACGCAGTATTTT | CASSEGGFSTDTQYF
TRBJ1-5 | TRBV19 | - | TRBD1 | TGTGCCAGTAGTATAGGACAGGGGAATCAGCCCCAGCATTTT | CASSIGQGNQPQHF
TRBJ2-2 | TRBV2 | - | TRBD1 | TGTGCCAGCAGCTCACAGGGGACCGGGGAGCTGTTTTTT | CASSSQGTGELFF
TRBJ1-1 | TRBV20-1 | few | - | TGCAGTGTTCGGCTCGGCAGGGAAGCTTTCTTT | CSVRLGREAFF
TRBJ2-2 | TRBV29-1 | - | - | TGCAGCGTCAGCACCGGGGAGCTGTTTTTT | CSVSTGELFF
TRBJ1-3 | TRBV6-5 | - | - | TGTGCCAGCAGGGGCAGCTCTGGAAACACCATATATTTT | CASRGSSGNTIYF
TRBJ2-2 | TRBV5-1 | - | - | TGCGCCAGCAGCGCGGGTCCTGGGGGGACCGGGGAGCTGTTTTTT | CASSAGPGGTGELFF
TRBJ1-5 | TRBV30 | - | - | TGTGCCTGGAATTATGGTTGGCAGGCGATCAATCAGCCCCAGCATTTT | CAWNYGWQAINQPQHF
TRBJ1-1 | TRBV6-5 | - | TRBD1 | TGTGCCAGCAGTTACACTAGGGGGCTGCACACTGAAGCTTTCTTT | CASSYTRGLHTEAFF
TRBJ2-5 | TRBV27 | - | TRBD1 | TGTGCCAGCAGCCTATGGACAGGGGAACAAGAGACCCAGTACTTC | CASSLWTGEQETQYF
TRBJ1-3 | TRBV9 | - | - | TGTGCCAGCAGCGTAGGAGGAGCCTCTGGAAACACCATATATTTT | CASSVGGASGNTIYF
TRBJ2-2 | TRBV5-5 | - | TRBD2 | TGTGCCAGCAGCCTGCGAACTAGCGGGGGGATCACCGGGGAGCTGTTTTTT | CASSLRTSGGITGELFF
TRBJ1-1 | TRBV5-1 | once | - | TGCGCCAGCAGCATTTCAGCAGGGAACACTGAAGCTTTCTTT | CASSISAGNTEAFF
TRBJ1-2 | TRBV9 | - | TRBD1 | TGTGCCAGCAGCGGCGACAGGGGTTTTAACTATGGCTACACCTTC | CASSGDRGFNYGYTF
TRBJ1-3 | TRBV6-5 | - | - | TGTGCCAGCAAACCAGGGGTTAACACTGGAAACACCATATATTTT | CASKPGVNTGNTIYF
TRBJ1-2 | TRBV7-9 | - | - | TGTGCCAGCAGCTTAGGCTACAGTCACGCTAACTATGGCTACACCTTC | CASSLGYSHANYGYTF
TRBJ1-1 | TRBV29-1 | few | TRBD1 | TGCAGCGTTTTCCCGGGACAGGAGAACACTGAAGCTTTCTTT | CSVFPGQENTEAFF
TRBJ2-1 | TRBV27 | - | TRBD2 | TGTGCCAGCAGTCTAGGCCGGGGGGGCCTGGATGAGCAGTTCTTC | CASSLGRGGLDEQFF
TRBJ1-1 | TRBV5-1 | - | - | TGCGCCAGCAGCTCCGGCCCACCGGGGAACACTGAAGCTTTCTTT | CASSSGPPGNTEAFF
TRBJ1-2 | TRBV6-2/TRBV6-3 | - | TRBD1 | TGTGCCAGCAGTTACTCCGGGACAGGGACGGGCTACACCTTC | CASSYSGTGTGYTF
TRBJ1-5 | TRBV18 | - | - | TGTGCCAGCTCAGCCTCAGGGTCGGATCAGCCCCAGCATTTT | CASSASGSDQPQHF
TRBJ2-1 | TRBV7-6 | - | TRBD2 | TGTGCCAGCAGCGTCCCGAAAGCGGGGGGGACATCCTACAATGAGCAGTTCTTC | CASSVPKAGGTSYNEQFF
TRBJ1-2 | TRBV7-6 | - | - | TGTGCCAGCAGCTTAGGGCCGGGGAACTATGGCTACACCTTC | CASSLGPGNYGYTF
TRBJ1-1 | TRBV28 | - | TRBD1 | TGTGCCAGCAGGTTAAGAGGACAGGGGGGCACTGAAGCTTTCTTT | CASRLRGQGGTEAFF
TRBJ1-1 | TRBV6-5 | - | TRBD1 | TGTGCCAGCTCCCCACTGACAGGGGGGAACACTGAAGCTTTCTTT | CASSPLTGGNTEAFF
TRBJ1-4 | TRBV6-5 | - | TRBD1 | TGTGCCAGCAATCCAGGGGGCGGGTTTGAAAAACTGTTTTTT | CASNPGGGFEKLFF
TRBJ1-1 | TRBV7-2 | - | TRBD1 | TGTGCCAGCAGCTTAGGAGAGACAGGGGACTATGAAGCTTTCTTT | CASSLGETGDYEAFF
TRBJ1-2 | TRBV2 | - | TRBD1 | TGTGCCAGCAGTCCCCGGGACAGGGTGGGAGGCTACACCTTC | CASSPRDRVGGYTF
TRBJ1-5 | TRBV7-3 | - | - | TGTGCCAGCAGCTTAGACCCAGGGAATCAGCCCCAGCATTTT | CASSLDPGNQPQHF
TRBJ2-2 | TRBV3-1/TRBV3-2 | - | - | TGTGCCAGCAGCCGGGACTTTAACACCGGGGAGCTGTTTTTT | CASSRDFNTGELFF
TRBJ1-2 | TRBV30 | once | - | TGTGCCTGGAGCCTAGGGGGTGGGGAGAATGGCGGCTACACCTTC | CAWSLGGGENGGYTF
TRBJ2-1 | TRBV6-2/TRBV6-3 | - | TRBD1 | TGTGCCAGCAGTTACAGTATAACAGGGGGTTTCGATGAGCAGTTCTTC | CASSYSITGGFDEQFF
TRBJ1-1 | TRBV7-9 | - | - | TGTGCCAGCAGCTTAGCTTCTAGTACCAATGAAGCTTTCTTT | CASSLASSTNEAFF
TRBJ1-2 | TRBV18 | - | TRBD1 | TGTGCCAGCTCACCCCATCCGACAGGGGACGGCTACACCTTC | CASSPHPTGDGYTF
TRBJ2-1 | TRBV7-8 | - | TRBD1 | TGTGCCAGCAGCCCCCAGGGACAGTCCTCCTACAATGAGCAGTTCTTC | CASSPQGQSSYNEQFF
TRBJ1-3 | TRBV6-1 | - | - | TGTGCCAGCAGTGAAGTATTAAACACCATATATTTT | CASSEVLNTIYF
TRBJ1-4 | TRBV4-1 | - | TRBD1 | TGCGCCAGCAGCCAAGCACCCGGACAGGGTAGTGAAAAACTGTTTTTT | CASSQAPGQGSEKLFF
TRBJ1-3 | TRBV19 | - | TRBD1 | TGTGCCAGTACTCCCACCCGGGCAGGGGGAGACACCATATATTTT | CASTPTRAGGDTIYF
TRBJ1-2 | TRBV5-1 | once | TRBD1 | TGCGCCAGCAGCACGAGGACAGGGAGCTATGGCTACACCTTC | CASSTRTGSYGYTF
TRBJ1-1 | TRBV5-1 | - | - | TGCGCCAGCAGCTTGGGGGGGCAGGAGACTGAAGCTTTCTTT | CASSLGGQETEAFF
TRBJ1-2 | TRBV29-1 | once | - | TGCAGCGTCCTGACTACATCACCCGGTGGCTACACCTTC | CSVLTTSPGGYTF
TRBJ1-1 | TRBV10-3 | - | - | TGTGCCATCAGTGAGTCCGCGGGGCGGACTGAAGCTTTCTTT | CAISESAGRTEAFF
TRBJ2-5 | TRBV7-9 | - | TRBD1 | TGTGCCAGCAGCCTCCGGACAGGGAGAGAGACCCAGTACTTC | CASSLRTGRETQYF
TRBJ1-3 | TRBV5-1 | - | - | TGCGCCAGCAGCTTGACCTGGAGCCGCTCTGGAAACACCATATATTTT | CASSLTWSRSGNTIYF
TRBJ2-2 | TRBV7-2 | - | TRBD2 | TGTGCCAGCAGCTTAAAAGCGGGGGCCGGGGAGCTGTTTTTT | CASSLKAGAGELFF
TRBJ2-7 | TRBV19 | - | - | TGTGCCAGTAGACCAACAGGGTTTGGTTACGAGCAGTACTTC | CASRPTGFGYEQYF
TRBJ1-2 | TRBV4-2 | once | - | TGTGCCAGCAGCCAAGTTTCGGCGGACACACTTTATGGCTACACCTTC | CASSQVSADTLYGYTF